The rows below give T cell receptor beta chains drawn from one sample of a study of blood T cell repertoires in COVID-19. Clones were sequenced by immunoSEQ multiplex PCR, and TCRdb holds only the in-frame ones, with some missing. The sample holds 250,000 to 300,000 clones; approximately 87% are singletons and the top ten take around 4.5%. The sequencing input was peripheral blood. Receptor source: a man aged 55 to 69 who had recovered from COVID-19. The CDR3 runs from the conserved cysteine through the conserved F or W. D genes are given only for firm matches. Size tells how often a clone was seen (once, few, many) or the class of an expanded clone, and some rows leave it out.

clone_size	v_call	cdr3_length	j_call	d_call	cdr3_aa	cdr3_nt
NA	TRBV5-1	13	TRBJ1-1	NA	CASSLDGYTEAFF	TGCGCCAGCAGCTTGGACGGTTACACTGAAGCTTTCTTT
NA	TRBV4-1	17	TRBJ2-7	TRBD1	CASSPRMTGSPTDEQYF	TGCGCCAGCAGCCCGCGGATGACAGGGTCCCCTACGGACGAGCAGTACTTC
NA	TRBV5-6	13	TRBJ2-2	NA	CASSTPGTGELFF	TGTGCCAGCAGCACTCCGGGGACCGGGGAGCTGTTTTTT
NA	TRBV9	14	TRBJ2-7	NA	CASSAQQGKYEQYF	TGTGCCAGCAGCGCCCAACAGGGAAAGTACGAGCAGTACTTC
NA	TRBV7-6	17	TRBJ2-3	TRBD2	CASSALSGGLSTDTQYF	TGTGCCAGCAGCGCGTTAAGCGGGGGGCTTAGCACAGATACGCAGTATTTT
NA	TRBV19	14	TRBJ1-6	NA	CASSTAGTYSPLHF	TGTGCCAGTAGTACTGCAGGGACTTACTCACCCCTCCACTTT
once	TRBV12-5	14	TRBJ2-5	NA	CASGSGEVGETQYF	TGTGCTAGTGGTTCCGGGGAGGTCGGGGAGACCCAGTACTTC
NA	TRBV2	15	TRBJ1-5	NA	CASSRSQSSNQPQHF	TGTGCCAGCAGTCGGAGCCAGTCTAGCAATCAGCCCCAGCATTTT
NA	TRBV14	20	TRBJ2-5	NA	CASSQEGALSSGSLGETQYF	TGTGCCAGCAGCCAAGAGGGGGCCTTGTCTAGCGGAAGCCTAGGGGAGACCCAGTACTTC
NA	TRBV28	15	TRBJ2-7	TRBD2	CASSNPSGLSYEQYF	TGTGCCAGCAGCAATCCTAGCGGCCTTTCCTACGAGCAGTACTTC
NA	TRBV19	14	TRBJ2-1	TRBD2	CASSIGASGRGWFF	TGTGCCAGTAGTATTGGGGCTAGCGGGAGGGGTTGGTTCTTC
NA	TRBV2	13	TRBJ2-7	TRBD1	CASVWDRDYEQYF	TGTGCCAGCGTATGGGACAGAGACTACGAGCAGTACTTC
NA	TRBV19	14	TRBJ1-1	NA	CASSSRGRSDWAFF	TGTGCCAGTAGTTCCCGGGGGAGGTCGGATTGGGCTTTCTTT
NA	TRBV12-3/TRBV12-4	13	TRBJ2-3	TRBD1	CASSPDRENTQYF	TGTGCCAGCAGTCCAGACAGGGAAAATACGCAGTATTTT
NA	TRBV18	12	TRBJ1-4	NA	CASSSFNEKLFF	TGTGCCAGCTCATCCTTTAATGAAAAACTGTTTTTT
NA	TRBV30	13	TRBJ2-7	TRBD2	CAWATSGSLEQYF	TGTGCCTGGGCAACTAGCGGGAGCCTCGAGCAGTACTTC
once	TRBV18	15	TRBJ1-6	NA	CASSSSRGHNSPLHF	TGTGCCAGCTCATCGTCCAGGGGCCATAATTCACCCCTCCACTTT
NA	TRBV6-5	16	TRBJ2-7	NA	CASSYAAETVSYEQYF	TGTGCCAGCAGTTACGCCGCGGAGACAGTGTCCTACGAGCAGTACTTC
NA	TRBV5-3	17	TRBJ1-2	NA	CARTRWPSREEGIGYTF	TGTGCCAGAACCCGATGGCCGAGCAGGGAGGAGGGGATTGGCTACACCTTC
NA	TRBV7-2	14	TRBJ2-7	NA	CASSLDGGTYEQYF	TGTGCCAGCAGCTTAGACGGGGGAACCTACGAGCAGTACTTC
NA	TRBV7-4	18	TRBJ1-5	TRBD1	CASSFPARGEYSNQPQHF	TGTGCCAGCAGCTTTCCGGCCAGGGGGGAATATAGCAATCAGCCCCAGCATTTT
NA	TRBV18	15	TRBJ2-3	NA	CASSPSRGSTDTQYF	TGTGCCAGCTCACCATCGCGGGGCAGCACAGATACGCAGTATTTT
NA	TRBV19	14	TRBJ1-1	NA	CASTYLQSSSEAFF	TGTGCCAGTACCTATCTACAGAGTAGTTCTGAAGCTTTCTTT
NA	TRBV3-1/TRBV3-2	16	TRBJ2-5	TRBD1	CASSQVGGQGGKTQYF	TGTGCCAGCAGCCAAGTGGGGGGACAGGGAGGGAAGACCCAGTACTTC
few	TRBV19	12	TRBJ2-1	NA	CASSKGVGEQFF	TGTGCCAGTAGTAAGGGGGTCGGCGAGCAGTTCTTC
NA	TRBV12-3/TRBV12-4	13	TRBJ1-1	NA	CASSLRPNTEAFF	TGTGCCAGCAGTTTACGTCCGAACACTGAAGCTTTCTTT
NA	TRBV13	16	TRBJ2-7	NA	CASSSLLNGLTYEQYF	TGTGCCAGCAGCTCCCTACTAAACGGGTTGACCTACGAGCAGTACTTC
NA	TRBV5-6	16	TRBJ2-3	TRBD1	CASSHDGTGFKDTQYF	TGTGCCAGCAGCCACGACGGGACAGGGTTCAAGGATACGCAGTATTTT